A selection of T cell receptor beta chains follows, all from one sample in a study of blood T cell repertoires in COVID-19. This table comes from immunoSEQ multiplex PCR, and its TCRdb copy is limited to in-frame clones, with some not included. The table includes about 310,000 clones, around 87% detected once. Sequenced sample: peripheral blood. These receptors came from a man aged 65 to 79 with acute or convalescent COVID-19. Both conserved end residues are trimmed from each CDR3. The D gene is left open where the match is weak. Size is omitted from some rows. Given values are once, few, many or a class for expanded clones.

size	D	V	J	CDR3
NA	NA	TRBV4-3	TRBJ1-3	ASSQEGGVGNTIY
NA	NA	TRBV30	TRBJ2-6	AWSVSRASGANVLT
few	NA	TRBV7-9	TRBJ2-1	ASSDQGLYNEQF
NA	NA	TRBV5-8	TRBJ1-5	ASSRTGGWNQPQH
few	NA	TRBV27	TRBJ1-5	ASSFRNSNQPQH
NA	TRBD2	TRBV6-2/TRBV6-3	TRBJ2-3	ASSSALAGLGTDTQY
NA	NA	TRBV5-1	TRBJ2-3	ASSESGDTQY
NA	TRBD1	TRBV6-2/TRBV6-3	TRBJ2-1	ASSPGTGGRYEQF
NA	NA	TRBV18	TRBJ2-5	ASSRSAGETQY
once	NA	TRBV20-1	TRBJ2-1	SASTNNEQF
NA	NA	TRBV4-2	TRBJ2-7	ASSQEDGGPYEQY
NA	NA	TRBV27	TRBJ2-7	ASSFGRGLYEQY
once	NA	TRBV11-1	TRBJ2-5	ASSFGRGRGTQY
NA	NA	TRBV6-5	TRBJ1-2	ASRPGSGGSGYT
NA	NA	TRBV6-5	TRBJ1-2	ASSPADRTGGYT
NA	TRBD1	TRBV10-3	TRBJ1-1	AISESPGGYEAF
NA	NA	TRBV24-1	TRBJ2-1	ATSDFGTRNNEQF
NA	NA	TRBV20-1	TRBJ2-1	SASRLASYNEQF
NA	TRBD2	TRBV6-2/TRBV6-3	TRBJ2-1	ASSSSGRFFGEQF
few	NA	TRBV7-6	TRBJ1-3	ASSSGVSSGNTIY
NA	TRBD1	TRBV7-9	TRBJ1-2	ASSLSGQGDYGYT
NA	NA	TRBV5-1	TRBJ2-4	ASSSSRGIGKNIQY
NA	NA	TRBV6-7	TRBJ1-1	ASSSEANTEAF
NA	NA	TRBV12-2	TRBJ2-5	ASRLDGSSRETQY
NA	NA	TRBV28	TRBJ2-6	ASSLHGSGANVLT
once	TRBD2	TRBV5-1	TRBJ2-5	ASRGLAGGPGKTQY
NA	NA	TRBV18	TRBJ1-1	ASSGDMNTEAF
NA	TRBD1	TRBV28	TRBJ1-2	ASSLLGQGIGYT
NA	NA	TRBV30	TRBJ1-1	AWSQRGSEAF
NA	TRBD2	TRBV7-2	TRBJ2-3	ASSPGGGRVDTQY
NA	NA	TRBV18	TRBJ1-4	ASSPIQGSNEKLF
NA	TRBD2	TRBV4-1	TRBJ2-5	ASNIAGGYQETQY
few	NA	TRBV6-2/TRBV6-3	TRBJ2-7	ASSLRGTPDVEQY
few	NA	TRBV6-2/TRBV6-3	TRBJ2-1	ASSYSRGRVEQF
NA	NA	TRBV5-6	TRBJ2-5	ASSLWRNQETQY
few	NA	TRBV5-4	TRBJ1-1	ASSRDRNTEAF
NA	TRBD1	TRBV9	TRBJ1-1	ASSVEGATNTEAF
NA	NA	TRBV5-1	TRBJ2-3	ASSFRSGSTDTQY
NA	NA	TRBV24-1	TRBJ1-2	ATSDRGYGYT
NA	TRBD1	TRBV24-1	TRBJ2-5	ATSDATGGAWKTQY
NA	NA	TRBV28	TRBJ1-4	ASSSGGAVEKLF
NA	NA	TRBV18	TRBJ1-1	ASSPSNANTEAF
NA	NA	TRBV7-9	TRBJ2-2	ASSPGLAHGELF
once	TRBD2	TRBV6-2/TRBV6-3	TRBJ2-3	ASSSTSGGPFSDTDTQY
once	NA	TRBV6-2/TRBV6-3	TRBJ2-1	ASSYQGTGYNEQF
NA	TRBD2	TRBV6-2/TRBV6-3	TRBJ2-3	ASSYSPTSGGGTSTDTQY
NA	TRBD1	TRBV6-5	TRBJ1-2	ASSYSTTGGDGYT
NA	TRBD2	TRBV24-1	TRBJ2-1	ATSDLSGLIRFGRLYNEQF
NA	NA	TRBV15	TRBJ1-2	ATSRGPGLYGYT
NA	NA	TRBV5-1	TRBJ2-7	ASSPERAGSYEQY
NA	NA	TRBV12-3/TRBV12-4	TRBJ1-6	ASTDRRSPLH
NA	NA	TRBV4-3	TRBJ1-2	ASSQEGGALGQGYT
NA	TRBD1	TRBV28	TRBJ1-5	AIQRAGGGQPQH
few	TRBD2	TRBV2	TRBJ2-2	ASKGLAEITGELF
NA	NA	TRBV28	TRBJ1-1	ASRPTGRGGTEAF
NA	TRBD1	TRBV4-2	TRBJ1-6	ASSPLLQGTPLH
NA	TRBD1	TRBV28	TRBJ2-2	ASSRQGSTGELF
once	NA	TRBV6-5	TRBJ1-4	ASSYSPQGGKLF
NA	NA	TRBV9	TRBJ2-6	ASSPRDSGSGANVLT
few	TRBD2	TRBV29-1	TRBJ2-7	SGRTSGSYEQY